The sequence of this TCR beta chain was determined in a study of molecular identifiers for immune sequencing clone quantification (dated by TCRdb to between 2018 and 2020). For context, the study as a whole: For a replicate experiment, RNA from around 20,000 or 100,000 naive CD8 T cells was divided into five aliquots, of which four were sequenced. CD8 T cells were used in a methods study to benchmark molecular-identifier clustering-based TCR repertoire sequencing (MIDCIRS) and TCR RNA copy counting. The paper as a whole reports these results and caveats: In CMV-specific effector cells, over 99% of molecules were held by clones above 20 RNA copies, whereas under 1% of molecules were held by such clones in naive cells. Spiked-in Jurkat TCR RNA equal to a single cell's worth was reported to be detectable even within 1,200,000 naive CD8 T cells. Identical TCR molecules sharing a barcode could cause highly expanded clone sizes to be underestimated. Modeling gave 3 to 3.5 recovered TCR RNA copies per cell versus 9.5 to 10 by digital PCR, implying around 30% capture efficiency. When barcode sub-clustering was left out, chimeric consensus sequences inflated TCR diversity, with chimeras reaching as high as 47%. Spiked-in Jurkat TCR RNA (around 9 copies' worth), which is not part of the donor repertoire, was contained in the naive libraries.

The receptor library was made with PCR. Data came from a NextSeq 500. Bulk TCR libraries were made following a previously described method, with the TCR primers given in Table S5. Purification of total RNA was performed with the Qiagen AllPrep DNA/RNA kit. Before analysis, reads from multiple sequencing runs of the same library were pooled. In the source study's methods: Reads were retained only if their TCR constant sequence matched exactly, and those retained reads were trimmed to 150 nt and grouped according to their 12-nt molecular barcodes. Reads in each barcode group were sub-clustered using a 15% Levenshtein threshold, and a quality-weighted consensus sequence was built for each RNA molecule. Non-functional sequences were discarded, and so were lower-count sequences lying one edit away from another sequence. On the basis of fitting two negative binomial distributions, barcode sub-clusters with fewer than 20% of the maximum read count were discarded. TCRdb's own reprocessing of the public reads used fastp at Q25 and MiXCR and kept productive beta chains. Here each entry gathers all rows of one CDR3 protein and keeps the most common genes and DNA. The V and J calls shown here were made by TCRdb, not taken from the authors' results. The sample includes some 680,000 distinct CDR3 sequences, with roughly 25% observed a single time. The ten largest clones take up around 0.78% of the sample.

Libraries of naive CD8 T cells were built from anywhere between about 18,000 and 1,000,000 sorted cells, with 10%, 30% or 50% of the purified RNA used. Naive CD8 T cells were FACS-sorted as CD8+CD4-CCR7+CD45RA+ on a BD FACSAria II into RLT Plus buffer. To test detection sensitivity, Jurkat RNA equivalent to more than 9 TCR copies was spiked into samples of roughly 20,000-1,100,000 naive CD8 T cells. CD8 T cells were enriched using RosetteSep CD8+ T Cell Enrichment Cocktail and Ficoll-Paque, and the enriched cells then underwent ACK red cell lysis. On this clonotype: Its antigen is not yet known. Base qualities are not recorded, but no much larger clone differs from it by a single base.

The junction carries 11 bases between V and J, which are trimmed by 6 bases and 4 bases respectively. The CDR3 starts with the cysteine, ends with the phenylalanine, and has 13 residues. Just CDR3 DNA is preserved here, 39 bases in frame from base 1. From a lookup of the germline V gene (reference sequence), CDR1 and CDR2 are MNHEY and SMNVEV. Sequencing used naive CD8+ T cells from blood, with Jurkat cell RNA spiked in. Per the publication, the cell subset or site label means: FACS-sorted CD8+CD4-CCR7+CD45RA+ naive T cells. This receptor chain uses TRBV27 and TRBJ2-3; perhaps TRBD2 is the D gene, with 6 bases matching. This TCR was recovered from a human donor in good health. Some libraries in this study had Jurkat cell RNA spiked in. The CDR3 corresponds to CASREGLPDTQYF. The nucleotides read TGTGCCAGCAGGGAGGGGCTACCAGATACGCAGTATTTT.